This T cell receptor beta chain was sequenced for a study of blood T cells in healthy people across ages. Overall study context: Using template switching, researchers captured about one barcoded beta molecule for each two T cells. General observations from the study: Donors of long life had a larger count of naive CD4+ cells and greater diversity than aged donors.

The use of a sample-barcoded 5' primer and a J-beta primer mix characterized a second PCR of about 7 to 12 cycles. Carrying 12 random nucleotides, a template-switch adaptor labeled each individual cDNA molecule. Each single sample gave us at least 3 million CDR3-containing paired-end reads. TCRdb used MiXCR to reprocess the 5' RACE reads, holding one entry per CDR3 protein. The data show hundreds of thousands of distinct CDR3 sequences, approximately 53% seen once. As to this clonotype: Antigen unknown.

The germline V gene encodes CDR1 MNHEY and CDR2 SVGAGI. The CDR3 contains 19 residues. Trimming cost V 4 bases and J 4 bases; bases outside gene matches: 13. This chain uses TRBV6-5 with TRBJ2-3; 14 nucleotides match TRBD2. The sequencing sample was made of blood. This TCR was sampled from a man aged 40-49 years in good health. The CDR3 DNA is TGTGCCAGCAGTTTTGGGCCTCCCGGGACTAGCGGGAGTCCAGATACGCAGTATTTT. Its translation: CASSFGPPGTSGSPDTQYF.